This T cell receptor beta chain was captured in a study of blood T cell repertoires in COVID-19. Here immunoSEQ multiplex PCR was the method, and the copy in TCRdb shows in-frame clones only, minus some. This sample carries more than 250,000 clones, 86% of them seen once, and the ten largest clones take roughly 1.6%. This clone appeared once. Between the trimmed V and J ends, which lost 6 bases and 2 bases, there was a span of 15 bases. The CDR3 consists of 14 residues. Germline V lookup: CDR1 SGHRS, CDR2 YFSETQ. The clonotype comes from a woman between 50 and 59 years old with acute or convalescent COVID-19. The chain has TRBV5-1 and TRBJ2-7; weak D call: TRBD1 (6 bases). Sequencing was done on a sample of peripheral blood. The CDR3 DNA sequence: TGCGCCAGCACGCCGACCGGGACAACCTACGAGCAGTACTTC. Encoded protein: CASTPTGTTYEQYF.